The source of this T cell receptor beta chain is a study of beta chain features in type 1 diabetes. Germline loops: CDR1 SGHDT, CDR2 YYEEEE. The CDR3 has 17 amino acids. V shed 4 bases, J shed 1 base, and the junction held 10 bases outside the gene matches. Expressed TCRB transcripts were sequenced after all isolated RNA was converted to cDNA. Using immunoSEQ multiplex PCR, the repertoire was profiled, and TCRdb retains in-frame clones only, with some absent. The sample comprises about 620,000 clones, less than 20% of which are singletons, and about 0.097% rests with the top ten. The receptor's source is a man aged 18 to 29 in good health. Source material: naive CD4+ T cells from blood. The chain joins TRBV5-6 to TRBJ2-2; 7 positions match TRBD1. This CDR3 is CASSPLGGQRNTGELFF. The CDR3, as DNA: TGTGCCAGCAGCCCCCTTGGGGGACAGAGGAACACCGGGGAGCTGTTTTTT.